These T cell receptor beta chains were read from a single sample in a study of T cells in Graves' hyperthyroidism and ophthalmopathy. TCRdb re-called the multiplex PCR reads with MiXCR, one entry per CDR3 protein. The sample lists 490,000 or so distinct CDR3 sequences, approximately 23% occurring once. Sequences were obtained from blood. All receptors come from a woman in her sixties or seventies with Graves' ophthalmopathy. CDR3s include the opening cysteine and the closing phenylalanine or tryptophan. D genes are given only for firm matches. A clone size is listed for some rows: how often the clone was seen (once, few, many), or a class if it is expanded.

clone size	D gene	CDR3 length	V gene	J gene	CDR3 DNA	CDR3 protein
many	TRBD1	13	TRBV10-3	TRBJ2-7	TGTGCCATCGGGTGGACAGGGGAAGCCGAGCAGTACTTC	CAIGWTGEAEQYF
.	TRBD2	17	TRBV30	TRBJ2-1	TGTGCCTGGAGTCCCTGGGGACTAGCGGGGGGACAGGATGAGCAGTTCTTC	CAWSPWGLAGGQDEQFF
.	.	17	TRBV5-6	TRBJ2-3	TGTGCCAGCAGCCTCCCGCAAGTGCTCGGTTCCCCAGATACGCAGTATTTT	CASSLPQVLGSPDTQYF
many	.	14	TRBV2	TRBJ2-3	TGTGCCAGCCACCGGGACACCGTTGGGGATACGCAGTATTTT	CASHRDTVGDTQYF
.	.	17	TRBV12-3/TRBV12-4	TRBJ2-6	TGTGCCAGCAGTTTAAGGACATTGGGGTCTGGGGCCAACGTCCTGACTTTC	CASSLRTLGSGANVLTF
.	TRBD1	15	TRBV20-1	TRBJ2-7	TGCAGTGCTAGAGAAGTGGGACAGGGGCTCTACGAGCAGTACTTC	CSAREVGQGLYEQYF
.	.	13	TRBV12-3/TRBV12-4	TRBJ1-2	TGTGCCAGCAGTCAGGGAAGAGACTATGGCTACACCTTC	CASSQGRDYGYTF
few	TRBD1	13	TRBV10-3	TRBJ1-1	TGTGCCATCAGTAGGGACAGCCGGACTGAAGCTTTCTTT	CAISRDSRTEAFF
.	.	16	TRBV7-9	TRBJ1-1	TGTGCCAGCAGTTTTGGGGAGGGTAGGAGGGACACTGAAGCTTTCTTT	CASSFGEGRRDTEAFF
.	TRBD1	15	TRBV30	TRBJ1-5	TGTGCCTGGGGGACCGGGACAGGGGTCAATCAGCCCCAGCATTTT	CAWGTGTGVNQPQHF
many	.	13	TRBV28	TRBJ1-2	TGTGCCAGCAGCGCCCTCGGGGGTAATGGCTACACCTTC	CASSALGGNGYTF
few	.	13	TRBV11-3	TRBJ2-3	TGTGCCAGCAGCTTAGCAGGTAGAGATACGCAGTATTTT	CASSLAGRDTQYF
.	.	13	TRBV18	TRBJ2-2	TGTGCCAGCTCACGGGACCACACCGGGGAGCTGTTTTTT	CASSRDHTGELFF
few	.	13	TRBV20-1	TRBJ1-5	TGCAGTGCTGAAACTCCGGGGAATCAGCCCCAGCATTTT	CSAETPGNQPQHF
many	.	15	TRBV20-1	TRBJ1-5	TGCAGTGCTAGAGATTGGCGGACCCAAAGGCAGCCCCAGCATTTT	CSARDWRTQRQPQHF
few	.	14	TRBV12-3/TRBV12-4	TRBJ2-5	TGTGCCAGCAGTTCCAGCTTGCTCCAAGAGACCCAGTACTTC	CASSSSLLQETQYF
.	.	16	TRBV6-1	TRBJ2-1	TGTGCCAGCAGCGAGTTACCAATACACAGGGTTAATGAGCAGTTCTTC	CASSELPIHRVNEQFF
many	.	12	TRBV5-1	TRBJ2-1	TGCGCCAGCAGCTTGGGGGAGAATGAGCAGTTCTTC	CASSLGENEQFF
.	.	15	TRBV12-3/TRBV12-4	TRBJ2-7	TGTGCCAGCAGCGGGCACAGGGCCTGGAACTACGAGCAGTACTTC	CASSGHRAWNYEQYF
few	TRBD1	18	TRBV6-2/TRBV6-3	TRBJ1-5	TGTGCCAGCAGTTACTCGGGGACAGGGTTCTATAGCAATCAGCCCCAGCATTTT	CASSYSGTGFYSNQPQHF
.	TRBD2	19	TRBV19	TRBJ2-1	TGTGCCAGTACCCCGGGCGTGACTAGCGGGATCCGCTCCTACAATGAGCAGTTCTTC	CASTPGVTSGIRSYNEQFF
.	TRBD2	18	TRBV28	TRBJ2-5	TGTGCCAGCAGCCCAATAGGAGCGGGAGGGCCGGACCAAGAGACCCAGTACTTC	CASSPIGAGGPDQETQYF
.	.	14	TRBV5-1	TRBJ2-3	TGCGCCAGCAGCTTAGGACATAACACAGATACGCAGTATTTT	CASSLGHNTDTQYF